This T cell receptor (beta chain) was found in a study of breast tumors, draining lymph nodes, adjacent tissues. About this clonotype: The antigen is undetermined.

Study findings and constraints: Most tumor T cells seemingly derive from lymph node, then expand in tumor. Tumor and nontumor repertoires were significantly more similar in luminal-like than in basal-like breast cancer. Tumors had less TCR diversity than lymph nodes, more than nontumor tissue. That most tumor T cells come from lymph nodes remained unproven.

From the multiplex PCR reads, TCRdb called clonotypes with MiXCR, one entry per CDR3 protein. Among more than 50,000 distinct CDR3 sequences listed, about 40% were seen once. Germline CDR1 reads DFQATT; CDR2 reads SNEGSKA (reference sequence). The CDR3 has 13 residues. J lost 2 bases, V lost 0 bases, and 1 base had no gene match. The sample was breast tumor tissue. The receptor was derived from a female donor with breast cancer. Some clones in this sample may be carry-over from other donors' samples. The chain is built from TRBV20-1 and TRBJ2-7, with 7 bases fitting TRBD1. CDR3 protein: CSARETGTYEQYF. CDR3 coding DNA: TGCAGTGCTAGAGAGACAGGGACCTACGAGCAGTACTTC.